The source of this TCR beta chain is a study of blood T cell repertoires in COVID-19. Across the study: COVID-19 samples collected from the United States, Italy and Spain covered acute and convalescent phases. Sources were T cells, B-cell-depleted T cells, or PBMCs; the material itself was cDNA or gDNA.

Germline V gene sequence: CDR1 MDHEN, CDR2 SYDVKM. The CDR3 runs to 17 residues. J was trimmed by 8 bases and V by 4 bases; bases with no gene match: 13. As processed by the authors: Reference gene primer amplification yielded estimated nucleated cell counts. TCRdb's copy holds only in-frame clones and misses some; the assay was immunoSEQ multiplex PCR. The V and J calls and clone size come from that table; D and trimming were worked out from the DNA. Of around 130,000 clones in the sample, around 77% were seen once. The gene calls are TRBV28 and TRBJ1-6; 8 nucleotides line up with TRBD1. This TCR came from a human donor in a cohort sampled during active COVID-19. The source material was peripheral blood. In nucleotides, the CDR3 is TGTGCCAGCAGTTCCCTGCTGCGGGACAGGTCTGATTCACCCCTCCACTTT. This gives the protein CASSSLLRDRSDSPLHF. Full variable domain (rest looked up from reference TRBV28 and TRBJ1-6): DVKVTQSSRYLVKRTGEKVFLECVQDMDHENMFWYRQDPGLGLRLIYFSYDVKMKEKGDIPEGYSVSREKKERFSLILESASTNQTSMYLCASSSLLRDRSDSPLHFGNGTRLTVT.